The sample holds a few counts of the clone carrying this T cell receptor (beta chain). Its specificity is unknown. This sample is drawn from a study of CD8 T cell repertoires and HIV-1 epitope variants. The wider study: T cells were cultured for less than eleven days with cytokines added on days 3 and 7. The baseline condition was 1M T cells left uncultured. Study-level results: Beta chains alone show antigen proliferation, not cytokine profile or function. Five clonotypes recognized Nef KF9, one HW9, none TAALDMSHF.

The germline gives CDR1 SNHLY, CDR2 FYNNEI. Trimming cost V 7 bases and J 10 bases; bases outside gene matches: 6. This CDR3 contains 14 residues. Produced via immunoSEQ multiplex PCR; TCRdb's table is partial and in-frame only. This sample carries more than 85,000 clones, roughly four fifths of them seen once, and the ten largest clones take 25% to 30%. The V gene is TRBV2, the J gene TRBJ2-1, with 14 bases fitting TRBD2. The sequenced sample was uncultured baseline CD8+ T cells from peripheral blood mononuclear cells (PBMCs). The clonotype comes from a male donor with HIV. DNA for the CDR3: TGTGCCAGCATGACGGGACTAGCGGGAGTGGAGCAGTTCTTC. This translates into CASMTGLAGVEQFF.